This is a list of T cell receptor beta chains from one sample in a study of T-cell memory formation after mild COVID-19. TCRdb itself ran the 5' RACE reads through MiXCR, one entry per CDR3 protein. The sample has around 430,000 distinct CDR3 sequences; about 17% are singletons. Sequenced: PBMCs or a T cell subset sorted from them (not recorded which). The receptor source for this set is a young man who had mild COVID-19 (a few samples of this study predate the infection). Cell type and time point are not known. CDR3s include the opening cysteine and the closing phenylalanine or tryptophan. D genes are given only for firm matches. A row's size may be missing; if present it is once, few, many or a size class.

j_call	d_call	clone_size	v_call	cdr3_aa	cdr3_nt
TRBJ2-3	-	few	TRBV5-1	CASRRLLGIDTQYF	TGCGCCAGCAGGAGGCTCCTTGGGATAGATACGCAGTATTTT
TRBJ1-3	TRBD1	-	TRBV20-1	CSAPNQGANGNTIYF	TGCAGTGCTCCGAACCAGGGGGCTAATGGAAACACCATATATTTT
TRBJ2-3	TRBD2	-	TRBV20-1	CSASISGGVDTQYF	TGCAGTGCTAGTATTAGCGGGGGGGTAGATACGCAGTATTTT
TRBJ2-7	-	-	TRBV15	CATSASTGQTSSYEQYF	TGTGCCACCAGCGCTTCCACCGGACAAACTTCCTCCTACGAGCAGTACTTC
TRBJ2-5	-	few	TRBV28	CASSGFKQQETQYF	TGTGCCAGCAGTGGTTTTAAACAGCAAGAGACCCAGTACTTC
TRBJ2-5	-	-	TRBV15	CATSRDKRGGLETQYF	TGTGCCACCAGCAGAGATAAAAGGGGGGGCTTGGAGACCCAGTACTTC
TRBJ2-3	TRBD2	few	TRBV12-3/TRBV12-4	CASTKLAGTDTQYF	TGTGCCAGCACCAAACTAGCGGGAACAGATACGCAGTATTTT
TRBJ1-2	TRBD1	-	TRBV9	CASGQVSANYGYTF	TGTGCCAGCGGACAGGTCTCGGCTAACTATGGCTACACCTTC
TRBJ1-2	-	-	TRBV10-2	CASTPWQEGGYTF	TGCGCCAGCACCCCGTGGCAGGAGGGGGGCTACACCTTC
TRBJ1-5	TRBD1	-	TRBV6-2/TRBV6-3	CASSDRAPHQPQHF	TGTGCCAGCAGTGACAGGGCGCCTCATCAGCCCCAGCATTTT
TRBJ2-3	TRBD2	few	TRBV11-2	CASRSSGGDTQYF	TGTGCCAGCAGGTCTAGCGGAGGAGATACGCAGTATTTT